Below, one TCR beta chain is given with its context. Its antigen is still unknown. CD8 cells classed as naive were CD45RO-negative and positively selected for CCR7, excluding terminally differentiated effector memory CD45RA+ cells. Several immunoSEQ plates held equal portions of the genomic DNA taken from each subset. In the original analysis: Junction-only sequences without quality scores were provided by ImmunoSEQ, so filtering was different. The assay was immunoSEQ multiplex PCR, and TCRdb's table has in-frame clones only and misses some. V, J and clone size were drawn from that table, and D and trimming were deduced from the DNA. In the table there are more than 500,000 clones, 95% of which are singletons. This record comes from a study of shared clonotypes between healthy human individuals. Study-wide context: Used for every donor were three CD4 naive, three CD4 memory, two CD8 naive and one CD8 memory plate.

Germline-derived CDR1 and CDR2 are MGHRA and YSYEKL. V was pared by 1 base and J by 6 bases, with 13 bases between. This CDR3 spans 15 amino acids. General study results and limits: Enrolling few donors narrowed the genetic and exposure-history diversity that was represented.

The chain joins TRBV4-1 to TRBJ1-3, with D unclear. The sample was naive CD8+ T cells sorted from blood. The sequence was collected from a young woman in good health. CDR3 residues: CASSQVRSSKNTIYF. The CDR3 region has the DNA TGCGCCAGCAGCCAAGTTCGGTCCAGTAAAAACACCATATATTTT.